This TCR beta chain is drawn from a study of T cells in Graves' hyperthyroidism and ophthalmopathy. The V gene's germline CDR1 is SGHRS and CDR2 YFSETQ. The V segment lost 2 bases and the J segment 6 bases; nucleotides outside the gene matches: 8. The CDR3 is 14 residues long. About this clonotype: Its specificity is unknown.

Study-wide results and limits: Peripheral blood also featured most of the thyroid clonotypes expanded above 0.001. A model of 13 V-J features distinguished ophthalmopathy from stable hyperthyroidism. Progression to ophthalmopathy was predicted a median of about 6.6 months early.

Exclusion criteria comprised uncontrolled infection, other autoimmune disease, pregnancy or lactation. RNA transcripts were the template for amplifying TCR beta CDR3 regions. During a first-round RT-PCR of the TCR CDR3, the HTBI primer set was used. TCRdb processed the multiplex PCR reads anew with MiXCR; each CDR3 protein has one entry. The data contain hundreds of thousands of distinct CDR3 sequences, 40% to 55% of them singletons. This sequence was found in an adult man with Graves' disease, either hyperthyroidism or ophthalmopathy (not recorded which). Input material: peripheral blood or thyroid tissue (not recorded which). V usage is TRBV5-1 and J usage is TRBJ2-7; 7 bases agree with TRBD1. For the CDR3, the DNA is TGCGCCAGCAGCTTTGGACAGGCTCGGAGCGAGCAGTACTTC. It is translated as CASSFGQARSEQYF.